The next 32 T cell receptor beta chains were all read from a single sample in a study of CD8 T cells in Susac syndrome. RNA totalling roughly 0.45 to 1 ug underwent reverse transcription with random hexamers. TCRdb used MiXCR to reprocess the immunoSEQ multiplex PCR reads, holding one entry per CDR3 protein. The table has about 85,000 distinct CDR3 sequences, more than 85% seen once. Sequenced sample: CD8+ T cells from PBMCs. These receptors all come from a human donor with Susac syndrome.

The rearrangement links TRBV19 to TRBJ2-7, with no clear D. Germline loops: CDR1 LNHDA, CDR2 SQIVND (reference sequence). CDR3 length equals 15 residues. Trimming removed 3 bases from V and 3 bases from J, with 15 bases in between. This CDR3 is CASSIERNVGYEQYF. As DNA, the CDR3 is TGTGCCAGTAGTATCGAGAGAAACGTGGGCTACGAGCAGTACTTC. Full variable domain (remainder filled in from reference TRBV19 and TRBJ2-7): DGGITQSPKYLFRKEGQNVTLSCEQNLNHDAMYWYRQDPGQGLRLIYYSQIVNDFQKGDIAEGYSVSREKKESFPLTVTSAQKNPTAFYLCASSIERNVGYEQYFGPGTRLTVT.

The chain carries TRBV20-1 and TRBJ2-1; 7 bases agree with TRBD2. In germline, CDR1 is DFQATT, CDR2 SNEGSKA (reference sequence). After removal of 7 bases from V and 6 bases from J, the junction contained 9 bases not matched to a gene. This CDR3 is 13 amino acids long. The CDR3 DNA reads TGCAGTGTCCCGACTAGCAGTGTCAATGAGCAGTTCTTC. This translates into CSVPTSSVNEQFF.

The chain uses TRBV14 and TRBJ2-1, with 9 positions matching TRBD2. CDR1 and CDR2 from the germline V gene are SGHDN and FVKESK. This CDR3 is 15 amino acids long. V dropped 2 bases and J dropped 4; count of bases not matched to a gene: 3. CDR3 DNA: TGTGCCAGCAGCCAACTAGCGGGAAGTTACAATGAGCAGTTCTTC. This translates into CASSQLAGSYNEQFF.

The chain employs TRBV29-1 and TRBJ2-7; D is ambiguous. CDR3 length equals 12 residues. The germline CDR1 and CDR2 sequences are SQVTM and ANQGSEA. V was clipped by 5 bases and J by 0 bases, with 8 bases between them. The CDR3 nucleotides read TGCAGCGTTCGACTCTTCTCCTACGAGCAGTACTTC. This sequence encodes CSVRLFSYEQYF.

The V and J genes are TRBV27 and TRBJ2-2; the D is unclear. The CDR3 has 12 amino acids. Trimming took off 3 bases at V and 6 bases at J, with 5 bases between the two ends. Germline CDR1 MNHEY, CDR2 SMNVEV (reference sequence). The CDR3 nucleotides read TGTGCCAGCAGTTTGGCCCCCGGGGAGCTGTTTTTT. Its translation: CASSLAPGELFF.

The chain uses TRBV6-6 and TRBJ1-1, with D unresolved. V was trimmed by 6 bases and J by 3 bases, leaving 2 bases between them. This CDR3 is built from 10 residues. CDR1 MNHNY and CDR2 SVGAGI come from the germline V gene (reference sequence). The CDR3 region is CASRDTEAFF. The DNA for the CDR3 is TGTGCCAGCAGGGACACTGAAGCTTTCTTT.

The rearrangement joins TRBV2 to TRBJ2-1; D might be TRBD2 (5 bases). V was trimmed by 3 bases and J by 8 bases, leaving 8 bases between them. The CDR3 has 12 residues. Germline CDR1 is SNHLY and CDR2 is FYNNEI. CDR3 DNA: TGTGCCAGCAGTGACGGAGGCCATGAGCAGTTCTTC. This gives the protein CASSDGGHEQFF.

This rearrangement joins TRBV24-1 to TRBJ2-2, with a tentative D call TRBD2 (6 bases). The CDR3 is made up of 14 amino acids. Trimming left V 4 bases short and J 3 bases short, with 8 bases between. CDR1 is KGHDR and CDR2 is SFDVKD in the germline V gene. The CDR3 here is CATSDGTYTGELFF. The CDR3 DNA is TGTGCCACCAGTGACGGGACTTACACCGGGGAGCTGTTTTTT.

The chain carries TRBV20-1 and TRBJ2-1; D might be TRBD2 (5 bases). V lost 0 bases to trimming and J lost 3 bases, with 24 bases between them. The CDR3 extends over 19 amino acids. From germline, CDR1 is DFQATT and CDR2 SNEGSKA (reference sequence). CDR3: CSARDHKLEKTRNYNEQFF. In DNA, the CDR3 is TGCAGTGCTAGAGATCACAAACTAGAGAAGACCAGGAACTACAATGAGCAGTTCTTC.

The chain joins TRBV28 to TRBJ1-5, with unresolved D. V shed 2 bases and J shed 6 bases, with 11 bases lying between them. Per the germline V gene, CDR1 is MDHEN and CDR2 is SYDVKM. The CDR3 has 14 residues. The CDR3 nucleotides are TGTGCCAGCAGTTTAGAGGGCTCCCTTCAGCCCCAGCATTTT. Translated, it gives CASSLEGSLQPQHF.

This sequence joins TRBV20-1 and TRBJ2-7; D is perhaps TRBD1 (6 bases). Germline CDR1 reads DFQATT; CDR2 reads SNEGSKA (reference sequence). The V end lost 0 bases, the J end lost 5 bases, and 14 bases lay between the germline ends. The CDR3 is made up of 14 amino acids. The CDR3 is CSARDQRGRNEQYF. The CDR3 DNA is TGCAGTGCTAGAGATCAGAGGGGGAGAAACGAGCAGTACTTC.

The CDR3 loop is CASSLGTGHYEQYF. In DNA, the CDR3 is TGTGCCAGCAGCTTAGGGACAGGGCACTACGAGCAGTACTTC. J is TRBJ2-7 and V is TRBV11-2; 8 bases agree with TRBD1. Unmatched junction bases numbered 2, after V lost 1 base and J lost 3 bases. CDR1 and CDR2 (germline): SGHAT, FQNNGV. The CDR3 contains 14 residues.

The gene calls are TRBV21-1 and TRBJ2-1; no check of the table's D call, TRBD1, against the DNA was made. TRBV21-1 is a pseudogene locus. The CDR3 loop spans 18 amino acids. DNA of the CDR3: TGTGCCAGCAGCAAAGCGTCGGCCCCGGGACACAACTACAATGAGCAGTTCTTC. Encoded protein: CASSKASAPGHNYNEQFF.

This chain links TRBV5-4 with TRBJ2-3; D is unclear. The germline V gene encodes CDR1 SGHNT and CDR2 YYREEE (reference sequence). Deletions cut 0 bases from V and 3 bases from J, with 8 bases between. The CDR3 runs to 14 residues. The CDR3 loop reads CASSLEAETDTQYF. Here the CDR3 DNA reads TGTGCCAGCAGCTTGGAGGCCGAGACAGATACGCAGTATTTT.

The genes are TRBV6-5 and TRBJ1-1; possibly TRBD1 for D (5 bases). V was shortened by 0 bases and J by 1 base, with 9 bases between the two germline ends. The CDR3 contains 15 residues. Germline CDR1 MNHEY, CDR2 SVGAGI. DNA of the CDR3: TGTGCCAGCAGTTACTCCCAGGGCCCGAACACTGAAGCTTTCTTT. Encoded protein: CASSYSQGPNTEAFF.

This chain's CDR3 is CSVVGISGNYNEQFF. DNA of the CDR3: TGCAGCGTTGTGGGGATTAGCGGGAACTACAATGAGCAGTTCTTC. The V and J genes are TRBV29-1 and TRBJ2-1, with 8 bases that match TRBD2. This CDR3 comprises 15 residues. Germline V gene lookup returns CDR1 SQVTM and CDR2 ANQGSEA. V was clipped by 4 bases and J by 3 bases; unmatched bases: 8.

This rearrangement joins TRBV7-6 to TRBJ2-2; 9 nucleotides align to TRBD1. The CDR3 sequence is 18 residues long. The germline V gene encodes CDR1 SGHVS and CDR2 FNYEAQ. V lost 1 base, J lost 0 bases, and 6 bases stayed unmatched. The DNA of the CDR3 is TGTGCCAGCAGCTTAGACACAGGGACAGGGACGAACACCGGGGAGCTGTTTTTT. Amino acid sequence: CASSLDTGTGTNTGELFF.

J is TRBJ2-7 and V is TRBV14; 11 nucleotides line up with TRBD2. CDR3 length equals 14 residues. Germline loops: CDR1 SGHDN, CDR2 FVKESK. The V and J ends lost 3 bases and 3 bases, in that order; junction bases with no gene match: 1. CDR3 sequence: CASSQGLAVYEQYF. For the CDR3, the DNA is TGTGCCAGCAGCCAGGGACTAGCGGTCTACGAGCAGTACTTC.

This chain joins TRBV7-8 and TRBJ1-1; 7 bases map to TRBD1. Germline V CDR1 and CDR2: SGHVS, FQNEAQ. V trimming: 4 bases; J trimming: 4 bases; junction bases outside the gene matches: 3. The CDR3 spans 13 residues. The CDR3 here is CASSSAGGTEAFF. As DNA, the CDR3 is TGTGCCAGCAGCTCCGCAGGGGGCACTGAAGCTTTCTTT.

The gene calls are TRBV15 and TRBJ2-4; TRBD1 or TRBD2 may be the D gene (6 bases each). This CDR3 is built from 13 residues. Germline CDR1 is LNHNV and CDR2 is YYDKDF (reference sequence). Trimming took off 6 bases at V and 5 bases at J, with 11 bases between the two ends. The CDR3 DNA is TGTGCCACCAGAGACAGGAGGGAAAACATTCAGTACTTC. Its translation is CATRDRRENIQYF.

The gene calls are TRBV3-1 and TRBJ2-2; D is unclear. Trimming took off 1 base at V and 6 bases at J, with 12 bases between the two ends. The CDR3 contains 15 residues. Germline V gene lookup returns CDR1 LGHDT and CDR2 YNNKEL (reference sequence). The CDR3 coding sequence is TGTGCCAGCAGCCAAGTTGGGCTAGTCCCCGGGGAGCTGTTTTTT. Protein product: CASSQVGLVPGELFF.

The V and J genes are TRBV4-3 and TRBJ2-7; D is perhaps TRBD2 (6 bases). The V end was cut by 0 bases, the J end by 3 bases, with 15 bases between. The CDR3 consists of 16 residues. Looked up from germline, CDR1 is LGHNA and CDR2 is YSLEER. CDR3 residues: CASSQERDLTIYEQYF. For the CDR3, the DNA is TGCGCCAGCAGCCAAGAGCGGGACTTAACTATCTACGAGCAGTACTTC.

The chain has TRBV12-5 and TRBJ2-1; D remains unclear. V shed 6 bases and J shed 2 bases, with 14 bases lying between them. This CDR3 is built from 15 residues. Looked up from germline, CDR1 is LGHNT and CDR2 is FRNRAP. CDR3 sequence: CASGASEAPYNEQFF. In DNA form, the CDR3 reads TGTGCTAGTGGGGCTTCCGAAGCCCCCTACAATGAGCAGTTCTTC.

The rearrangement links TRBV30 to TRBJ1-1; tentative D call: TRBD1 (6 bases). Trimming removed 2 bases at V and 2 bases at J, with 15 bases between. Germline V gene lookup returns CDR1 GTSNPN and CDR2 SVGIG (reference sequence). The CDR3 contains 15 residues. The CDR3: CAWSTNRVGNTEAFF. CDR3 in DNA: TGTGCCTGGAGTACTAACAGGGTGGGTAACACTGAAGCTTTCTTT.

The chain has TRBV20-1 and TRBJ2-1; D ambiguous. Deletions cut 0 bases from V and 9 bases from J, with 3 bases between. The CDR3 extends over 10 amino acids. Germline V gives CDR1 DFQATT, CDR2 SNEGSKA (reference sequence). The CDR3 DNA reads as TGCAGTGCTAGAGAGGTTGAGCAGTTCTTC. Amino acids: CSAREVEQFF.

The genes are TRBV9 and TRBJ2-2; the D is unclear. The V end lost 5 bases, the J end lost 2 bases, and 4 bases lay between the germline ends. The CDR3 contains 12 residues. Looked up from germline, CDR1 is SGDLS and CDR2 is YYNGEE. CDR3 region: CASRDNTGELFF. The CDR3 DNA is TGTGCCAGCAGGGACAACACCGGGGAGCTGTTTTTT.

V gene TRBV3-1 combines with J gene TRBJ2-1; 9 bases line up with TRBD2. The germline CDR1 and CDR2 sequences are LGHDT and YNNKEL (reference sequence). V trimming: 0 bases; J trimming: 5 bases; junction bases outside the gene matches: 5. CDR3 length: 16 amino acids. CDR3 sequence reads: CASSQDLGLAHNEQFF. CDR3 nucleotide sequence: TGTGCCAGCAGCCAAGACCTGGGACTAGCCCACAATGAGCAGTTCTTC.

This clonotype was picked up one time. The V and J genes are TRBV15 and TRBJ2-1, with D uncertain. The V and J ends lost 5 bases and 6 bases respectively, with 2 bases between them. The CDR3 has 10 amino acids. From germline, CDR1 is LNHNV and CDR2 YYDKDF (reference sequence). As DNA, the CDR3 is TGTGCCACCAGCGGCAATGAGCAGTTCTTC. Translating gives CATSGNEQFF.

The V and J genes are TRBV4-3 and TRBJ2-5, with 8 bases identical to TRBD2. This CDR3 contains 17 residues. Unmatched junction bases numbered 10, after V lost 0 bases and J lost 4 bases. Looked up from germline, CDR1 is LGHNA and CDR2 is YSLEER. The CDR3 DNA reads TGCGCCAGCAGCCAAGATGTTAGCGGGATGGGTGGAGAGACCCAGTACTTC. This translates into CASSQDVSGMGGETQYF.

This clonotype was observed a single time. This chain joins TRBV20-1 and TRBJ2-7; TRBD2 matches 9 bases. The CDR3 consists of 16 residues. Germline V gene lookup returns CDR1 DFQATT and CDR2 SNEGSKA (reference sequence). The trim removed 0 bases at V and 2 bases at J, leaving 8 bases unmatched. The CDR3 DNA follows: TGCAGTGCTAGAGATCAGGGTAGCGGGAGAACCTACGAGCAGTACTTC. Translating it yields CSARDQGSGRTYEQYF.

The chain is built from TRBV5-1 and TRBJ2-7; the D is unclear. Germline V gene lookup returns CDR1 SGHRS and CDR2 YFSETQ. This CDR3 is built from 15 residues. V lost 0 bases and J lost 1, with 11 bases in between. The DNA of the CDR3 is TGCGCCAGCAGCTTGGCGTCAGGACGATCCTACGAGCAGTACTTC. Its protein product is CASSLASGRSYEQYF.

The gene calls are TRBV15 and TRBJ2-7; TRBD1 is a possible D gene (5 bases). Trimming removed 0 bases from V and 4 bases from J, with 10 bases in between. This CDR3 contains 14 residues. The germline gives CDR1 LNHNV, CDR2 YYDKDF (reference sequence). CDR3 in DNA: TGTGCCACCAGCAGAGATCAGGGCGGATACGAGCAGTACTTC. This translates into CATSRDQGGYEQYF.